Presented here are 7 T cell receptor beta chains from one specimen sequenced in a study of T cells in Graves' hyperthyroidism and ophthalmopathy. Template material for amplifying TCR beta CDR3 regions consisted of RNA transcripts. HTBI primers drove first-round RT-PCR of the TCR CDR3. TCRdb passed the multiplex PCR reads through MiXCR, listing each CDR3 protein once. This table has approximately 100,000 distinct CDR3 sequences, 45% to 50% appearing once. The sample consisted of blood. These receptors originate from a man aged 40-55 years with Graves' hyperthyroidism.

Many counts were recorded for this clonotype. The chain is built from TRBV12-3 or TRBV12-4 and TRBJ2-1, with D tentatively TRBD1 (5 bases). V was shortened by 5 bases and J by 4 bases, with 9 bases between the two germline ends. The CDR3 runs to 13 residues. The CDR3 DNA reads as TGTGCCAGCAGTAGACAGAATTACAATGAGCAGTTCTTC. It codes for CASSRQNYNEQFF.

This clonotype was recorded a few times. The V gene is TRBV18, the J gene TRBJ2-5, with 10 bases aligning to TRBD1. This CDR3 has 14 residues. The germline CDR1 and CDR2 sequences are KGHSH and LQKENI. V trimming: 3 bases; J trimming: 5 bases; junction bases outside the gene matches: 3. CDR3 residues: CASSPPGQGETQYF. The CDR3 DNA reads as TGTGCCAGCTCACCGCCGGGACAGGGGGAGACCCAGTACTTC.

This rearrangement joins TRBV6-6 to TRBJ2-3, with D maybe TRBD2 (5 bases). Looked up from germline, CDR1 is MNHNY and CDR2 is SVGAGI (reference sequence). This CDR3 contains 17 residues. The V end was cut by 5 bases, the J end by 2 bases, with 20 bases between. CDR3 sequence (DNA): TGTGCCAGCAGTAGGAGGACGGTTGCAACTCTCACAGATACGCAGTATTTT. It specifies CASSRRTVATLTDTQYF.

The gene calls are TRBV11-2 and TRBJ1-1; no firm D call. Germline V lookup: CDR1 SGHAT, CDR2 FQNNGV. The CDR3 totals 17 residues. Trimming left V 1 base short and J 0 bases short, with 15 bases between. CDR3 nucleotide sequence: TGTGCCAGCAGCTTAGTGGGGAATCTTCCCGTGAACACTGAAGCTTTCTTT. Its translation is CASSLVGNLPVNTEAFF.

A remark on this clonotype: With a much larger clone just one base away, this may be a read error. This sequence joins TRBV6-1 and TRBJ1-1; no clear D. Trimming took 1 base from V and 0 from J, leaving 9 bases between them. The CDR3 spans 15 residues. CDR1 is MNHNS, CDR2 SASEGT, per germline. The CDR3 sequence: CASSEDALMNTEAFF. DNA of the CDR3: TGTGCCAGCAGTGAAGACGCTCTCATGAACACTGAAGCTTTCTTT.

As to this clonotype: This could be a read error, since a much larger clone is one nucleotide away. The chain couples TRBV6-5 to TRBJ1-1; TRBD1 is a possible D gene (6 bases). Per germline, CDR1 MNHEY and CDR2 SVGAGI. This CDR3 contains 13 residues. Trimming pared 7 bases from V and 4 bases from J, leaving 13 bases between. CDR3 sequence reads: CASTLQGPTEAFF. Written as DNA, the CDR3 is TGTGCCAGCACCCTACAGGGACCCACTGAAGCTTTCTTT.

Notes on this clonotype: A much larger clone differs from this one at a single base, so this may be a read error. The J gene is TRBJ2-3, the V gene TRBV7-3; 9 nucleotides align to TRBD1. Germline CDR1 is SGHTA and CDR2 is FQGTGA. The CDR3 has 16 amino acids. J lost 1 base, V lost 5 bases, and 7 bases had no gene match. CDR3 amino acids: CASSRGGDRGTDTQYF. CDR3 coding DNA: TGTGCCAGCAGCCGAGGGGGGGACAGGGGCACAGATACGCAGTATTTT.